This T cell receptor beta chain was profiled in a study of PD-L1 blockade in urothelial cancer. Looking at the study overall: Treatment start was followed by blood analysis at 3 weeks (second dose) and again at 6 weeks. Researchers found blood samples held a median of about 130,000 T cells.

Noted time point: peripheral blood 6 weeks after treatment start. Metastatic or locally advanced urothelial carcinoma was present in the patients. Each patient supplied 1 to 8 pretreatment and on-treatment samples. V lost 2 bases and J lost 1, with 11 bases in between. Germline CDR1 and CDR2: MNHEY and SVGAGI. The CDR3 sequence is 15 residues long. This clone has just one count. TCRdb keeps only in-frame clones here, not all; method: immunoSEQ multiplex PCR. Found here are approximately 120,000 clones, 86% of them singletons; the top ten hold 2.4%. The sequencing used PBMCs, collected around atezolizumab (anti-PD-L1) treatment. The source of this sequence is a man aged 50-60 years with urothelial cancer. V is TRBV6-5 and J is TRBJ1-1, with D tentatively TRBD1 (6 bases). This chain's CDR3 is CASSYVRTANTEAFF. CDR3 sequence (DNA): TGTGCCAGCAGTTACGTCAGGACAGCGAACACTGAAGCTTTCTTT.